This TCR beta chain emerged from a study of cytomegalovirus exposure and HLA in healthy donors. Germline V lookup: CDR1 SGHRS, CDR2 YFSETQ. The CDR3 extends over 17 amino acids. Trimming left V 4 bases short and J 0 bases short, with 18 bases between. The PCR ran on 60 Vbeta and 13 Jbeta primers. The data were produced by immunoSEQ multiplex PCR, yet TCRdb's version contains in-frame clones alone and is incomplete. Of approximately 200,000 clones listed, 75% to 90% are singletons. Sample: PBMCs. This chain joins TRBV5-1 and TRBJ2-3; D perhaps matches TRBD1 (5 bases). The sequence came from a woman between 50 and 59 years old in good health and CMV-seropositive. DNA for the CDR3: TGCGCCAGCAGCCCCCAAAGACAGTCCTCTAGCACAGATACGCAGTATTTT. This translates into CASSPQRQSSSTDTQYF.